This T cell receptor beta chain was recorded in a study of CXCR3-negative and CXCR3-positive naive CD8 T cells. Each TRB cDNA library was prepared by 5' RACE (with UMI labels). TCRdb reprocessed the 5' RACE reads and keeps a single row for each CDR3 protein, giving no DNA. This sample carries about 130,000 distinct CDR3 sequences, with approximately 0.3% going to the ten biggest clones. This CDR3 spans 14 amino acids. The germline V gene has CDR1 LNHDA and CDR2 SQIVND (reference sequence). V and J are TRBV19 and TRBJ2-7; the TCRdb call, TRBD1, lacks DNA for checking. The source of this sequence is a human donor in good health. Some clones in this sample may be carry-over from other donors' samples. Sequencing was carried out using naive CXCR3- CD8+ T cells from blood. Subset denoted: CD45RO-CCR7+CD27+CD95- naive CD8+ T cells lacking CXCR3 (TNR3-). The CDR3 loop is CASRWGHLAYEQYF.